This TCR beta chain originates from a study of tumor and adjacent non-tumor tissue in lung cancer. Study as a whole: The cohort had about 12 adenocarcinoma, a couple of squamous cell and 1 small cell patients. Patients were aged about 31 to 76, 9 to 10 men and roughly five women, stage I to III.

The template was RNA from unsorted bulk tissue. The V gene's germline CDR1 is MNHNS and CDR2 SASEGT. The CDR3 runs to 12 residues. In the case of this clonotype: The antigen is undetermined. One end of the junction fails to match germline, which may point to a read error.

TCRbeta libraries were built with three rounds of nested PCR, modified from ARM-PCR. TCRdb re-derived calls from the multiplex PCR reads in MiXCR, one entry per CDR3 protein. This table holds approximately 130,000 distinct CDR3 sequences, about 66% found once. Study-wide findings and caveats: Tumor tissue had significantly higher TCR diversity than normal lung.

Sequencing was done on a sample of lung tumor tissue. The chain uses TRBV6-1 and TRBJ1-2; the D is unclear. This TCR came from a man aged 30-40 years with non-small cell lung cancer. The CDR3 DNA reads TGTGCCGGGAAAGGGAAGGGCCATGGTTACACCTTC. It is translated as CAGKGKGHGYTF.